What follows are 12 T cell receptor beta chains derived from one specimen sequenced in a study of T-cell reconstitution after alpha-beta-depleted transplantation in children. TCRbeta library construction was performed incorporating unique molecular identifiers. TCRdb fed the PCR reads into MiXCR, producing one record per CDR3 protein. The sample includes about 110,000 distinct CDR3 sequences, around 6.4% of them seen just once. This specimen consisted of PBMCs, mostly from graft donor cells, obtained 360 days after TCRalphabeta/CD19-depleted stem cell transplant. These receptors originate from a male patient under 10 years old who had a stem cell transplant for acute lymphoblastic leukemia, so the T cells may come from the graft donor.

This clonotype was picked up many times. In nucleotides, the CDR3 is TGCGCCAGCAGCCAAGGACAGACCCCCTACGAGCAGTACTTC. It encodes CASSQGQTPYEQYF. This chain links TRBV4-3 with TRBJ2-7; maybe TRBD1 (5 bases). CDR1 LGHNA and CDR2 YSLEER come from the germline V gene. Trimming cost V 1 base and J 2 bases, with 9 bases left between them. The CDR3 sequence is 14 residues long.

This clonotype showed up many times. V usage is TRBV28 and J usage is TRBJ1-1; D uncertain. The CDR3 runs 12 residues. The germline gives CDR1 MDHEN, CDR2 SYDVKM. V lost 2 bases to trimming and J lost 7 bases, with 8 bases between them. The CDR3 nucleotides read TGTGCCAGCAGTTTAGACGGAGTTGAAGCTTTCTTT. This translates into CASSLDGVEAFF.

Concerning this clonotype: It may be a read error: a sequence one base away is much more abundant. V gene TRBV20-1 combines with J gene TRBJ2-5, with TRBD2 matching over 10 bases. Looked up from germline, CDR1 is DFQATT and CDR2 is SNEGSKA (reference sequence). CDR3 length: 15 amino acids. CDR3 in DNA: TGCTGTGCTTTTAACTTAGCGGGAGGAGGAGAGACCCAGTACTTC. It is translated as CCAFNLAGGGETQYF.

The chain combines TRBV12-5 with TRBJ2-5; D may match TRBD1 or TRBD2 (5 bases each). Trimming removed 5 bases from V and 9 bases from J, with 19 bases in between. The CDR3 has 14 residues. Germline CDR1 is LGHNT and CDR2 is FRNRAP. The CDR3 DNA sequence: TGTGCTAGTGGTATCGCAACAGGAATGGGGGCCCAGTACTTC. It is translated as CASGIATGMGAQYF.

Many counts were recorded for this clonotype. The V and J genes are TRBV29-1 and TRBJ1-1; 9 bases align to TRBD1. Germline V gene lookup returns CDR1 SQVTM and CDR2 ANQGSEA. After removal of 3 bases from V and 4 bases from J, the junction contained 3 bases not matched to a gene. This CDR3 has 13 residues. CDR3 loop: CSVDLTGGTEAFF. CDR3 bases: TGCAGCGTTGACCTGACAGGGGGCACTGAAGCTTTCTTT.

This clonotype was seen repeatedly, ten times or more. This chain joins TRBV9 and TRBJ2-3; 9 bases are a match to TRBD1. Germline CDR1 is SGDLS and CDR2 is YYNGEE. V shed 3 bases and J 3 bases; nucleotides not matched to a gene: 5. This CDR3 is 15 amino acids long. For the CDR3, the DNA is TGTGCCAGCAGCGCCCGGGACAGGGCAACAGATACGCAGTATTTT. Translation gives CASSARDRATDTQYF.

This clonotype was counted ten times or more. The chain carries TRBV5-1 and TRBJ1-1; no clear D. Germline V gene sequence: CDR1 SGHRS, CDR2 YFSETQ. The CDR3 is 12 residues long. V lost 0 bases and J 9 bases, leaving 9 bases between the germline ends. The CDR3 sequence: CASSLAGWQAFF. In DNA form, the CDR3 reads TGCGCCAGCAGCTTGGCCGGGTGGCAAGCTTTCTTT.

The chain links TRBV6-5 to TRBJ1-1; 8 bases fit TRBD1. The CDR3 sequence is 14 residues long. The trim removed 4 bases at V and 0 bases at J, leaving 1 base unmatched. Germline V lookup: CDR1 MNHEY, CDR2 SVGAGI. CDR3 residues: CASSSRGLNTEAFF. The CDR3 DNA reads as TGTGCCAGCAGTTCCAGGGGGCTGAACACTGAAGCTTTCTTT.

This clonotype was counted a few times. The V and J genes are TRBV5-6 and TRBJ2-7; 9 nucleotides agree with TRBD2. This CDR3 has 16 amino acids. Germline V CDR1 and CDR2: SGHDT, YYEEEE. V shed 1 base and J 3 bases; nucleotides not matched to a gene: 8. The CDR3 DNA sequence: TGTGCCAGCAGCTTGCGGTCGGGACTAGCTGGCTACGAGCAGTACTTC. Translated: CASSLRSGLAGYEQYF.

This clonotype was found many times. This sequence joins TRBV29-1 and TRBJ2-2; D remains unclear. The germline V gene has CDR1 SQVTM and CDR2 ANQGSEA. V lost 5 bases and J lost 3, with 4 bases in between. This CDR3 is 11 amino acids long. DNA of the CDR3: TGCAGCGTTACGGACACCGGGGAGCTGTTTTTT. This encodes CSVTDTGELFF.

This clonotype occurred a few times. The rearrangement links TRBV4-3 to TRBJ1-1; possibly TRBD1 for D (5 bases). This CDR3 contains 17 residues. V shed 4 bases and J shed 11 bases, with 29 bases lying between them. Looked up from germline, CDR1 is LGHNA and CDR2 is YSLEER. The CDR3 bases are TGCGCCAGCAGCCCGTATTCTTTATCGGGGGGATTAATGAGCGCTTTCTTT. As protein: CASSPYSLSGGLMSAFF.

The chain employs TRBV11-2 and TRBJ2-1; weak D call: TRBD1 (5 bases). Germline CDR1 SGHAT, CDR2 FQNNGV. CDR3 size: 12 residues. Trimming left V 5 bases short and J 10 bases short, with 12 bases between. The CDR3 reads CASSRTRGEQFF. In nucleotides, the CDR3 is TGTGCCAGCAGCCGGACAAGGGGCGAGCAGTTCTTC.